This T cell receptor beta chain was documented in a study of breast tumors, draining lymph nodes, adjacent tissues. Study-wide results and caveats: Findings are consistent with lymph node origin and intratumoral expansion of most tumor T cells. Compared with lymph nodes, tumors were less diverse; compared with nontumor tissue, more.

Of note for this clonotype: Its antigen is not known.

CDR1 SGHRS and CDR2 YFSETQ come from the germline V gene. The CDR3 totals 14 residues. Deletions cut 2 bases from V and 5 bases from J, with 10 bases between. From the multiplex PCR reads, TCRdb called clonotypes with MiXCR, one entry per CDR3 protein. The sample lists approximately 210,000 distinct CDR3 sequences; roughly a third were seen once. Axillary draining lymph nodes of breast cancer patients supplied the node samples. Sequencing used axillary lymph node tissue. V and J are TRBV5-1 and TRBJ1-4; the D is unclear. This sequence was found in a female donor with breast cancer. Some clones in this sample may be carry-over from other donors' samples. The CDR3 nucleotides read TGCGCCAGCAGCTTTCGGACCGAAAATGAAAAACTGTTTTTT. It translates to CASSFRTENEKLFF.